This TCR beta chain was found in a study of cytomegalovirus exposure and HLA in healthy donors. Regarding the study as a whole: In an earlier analysis, productive rearrangement rates for most beta V segments clustered near 90% or 30%.

The PCR was carried out with 60 Vbeta primers and 13 Jbeta primers. Sequencing was performed with immunoSEQ multiplex PCR; in TCRdb, only in-frame clones are kept and a portion is missing. The sample contains 150,000 to 200,000 clones, approximately 83% of which appear only once. As regards this clone: As yet, its antigen is unknown.

This CDR3 contains 15 residues. The germline gives CDR1 MNHEY, CDR2 SVGAGI. V gave up 6 bases and J gave up 5 bases; unmatched junction bases: 8. These donors, healthy bone marrow donors, were studied. This clonotype was obtained from a man aged 18 to 35 in good health and CMV-seropositive. The sequencing sample was made of PBMCs. This chain uses TRBV6-5 with TRBJ2-3; 10 bases are a match to TRBD2. Written as DNA, the CDR3 is TGTGCCAGCAGACCTAGCGGGGGCCCGCTAGATACGCAGTATTTT. This gives the protein CASRPSGGPLDTQYF.